The sequence of this T cell receptor (beta chain) was determined in a study of T cell repertoires in cytomegalovirus infection. Study summary: Public TCR beta signature analysis indicated the presence of both CMV infection and matching HLA type. Study-level findings and limits: The response measured ex vivo was dominated by TCR beta clonotypes (HLA-C-restricted and CMV-specific).

TCRdb reprocessed the reads with MiXCR, giving one entry per CDR3 protein. The table records about a million distinct CDR3 sequences, 30% to 40% of them present only once. In regard to this clonotype: What it binds is unknown.

Trimming cost V 5 bases and J 4 bases; bases outside gene matches: 8. The CDR3 length is 16 residues. The clonotype was recovered from a human donor in good health (CMV status not recorded). Some clones in this sample may be carry-over from other donors' samples. The specimen comprised cultured CD8+ T cells from PBMCs, sampled from culture after CMV antigen stimulation. The chain joins TRBV12-3 or TRBV12-4 to TRBJ1-5, with 10 bases identical to TRBD1. This CDR3 reads CASSEPGQGWNQPQHF. CDR3 in DNA: TGTGCCAGCAGTGAGCCGGGACAGGGGTGGAATCAGCCCCAGCATTTT.